This TCR beta chain appears in the sequencing data of a study of blood T cells in healthy people across ages. The authors ran a second PCR of about 6 to 11 cycles using a sample-barcoded 5' primer and a J-beta primer mix. MiXCR, applied by TCRdb to the 5' RACE reads, yields one record per CDR3 protein. Of roughly 1,500,000 distinct CDR3 sequences listed, almost 35% are singletons. This clonotype has only a few counts. Its specificity is unknown. The study, taken as a whole, reports: Whereas aged donors had fewer naive CD4+ cells, long-lived donors had more of them and higher diversity.

V shed 2 bases and J shed 9 bases, with 14 bases lying between them. The germline gives CDR1 LNHNV, CDR2 YYDKDF (reference sequence). The CDR3 runs to 13 residues. The chain recombines TRBV15 with TRBJ2-7; D uncertain. Sequencing input: blood. The sequence was obtained from a woman in her twenties or thirties in good health. CDR3 sequence reads: CATSRLIGPRQYF. The CDR3 nucleotides read TGTGCCACCAGCAGATTAATCGGGCCCAGGCAGTACTTC.